This T cell receptor beta chain was found in a study of graft-versus-host responses after intestinal transplantation. Across the whole study: All recipients were transplanted with multivisceral, liver-intestinal, or isolated intestinal grafts. Study findings and constraints: Early after transplant, HvG declines were associated with peak levels of circulating GvH clones. Some patients had graft-donor T cell macrochimerism, and their allografts showed high graft-versus-host to host-versus-graft clonal ratios.

A note on this clone: The antigen is not known. An end of the junction does not agree with germline; a read error may underlie this.

The CDR3 totals 12 residues. Germline CDR1 SGHVS, CDR2 FQNEAQ. TCRdb keeps only in-frame clones here, not all; method: immunoSEQ multiplex PCR. The sample consists of tens of thousands of clones, just under 95% of them appearing once. Here the sequenced sample was PBMCs, taken 16 days after intestinal transplant. The chain carries TRBV7-8 and TRBJ1-3; 7 bases are shared with TRBD1. The receptor comes from a human patient who received an intestinal transplant, so some T cells may come from the graft donor. CDR3 DNA: TGTGCCAGCAGCTTAGGGGTACAGGACAGGACCTTT. It encodes CASSLGVQDRTF.